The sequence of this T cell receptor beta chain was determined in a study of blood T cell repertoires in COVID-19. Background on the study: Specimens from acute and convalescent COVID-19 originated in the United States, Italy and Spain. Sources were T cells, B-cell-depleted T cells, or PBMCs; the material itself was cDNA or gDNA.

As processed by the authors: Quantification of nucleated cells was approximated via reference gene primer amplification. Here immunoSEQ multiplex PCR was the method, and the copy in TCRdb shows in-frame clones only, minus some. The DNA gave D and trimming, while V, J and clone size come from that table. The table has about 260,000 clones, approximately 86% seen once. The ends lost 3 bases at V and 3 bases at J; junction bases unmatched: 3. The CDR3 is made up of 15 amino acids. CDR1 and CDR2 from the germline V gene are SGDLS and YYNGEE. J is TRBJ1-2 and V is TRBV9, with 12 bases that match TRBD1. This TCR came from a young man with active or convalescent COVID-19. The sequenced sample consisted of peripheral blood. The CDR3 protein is CASSARDRGHYGYTF. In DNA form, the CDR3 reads TGTGCCAGCAGCGCTCGGGACAGGGGGCACTATGGCTACACCTTC.